Presented here are 14 T cell receptor beta chains from one specimen sequenced in a study of cytomegalovirus exposure and HLA in healthy donors. The primer mix had 60 Vbeta and 13 Jbeta primers. The data were produced by immunoSEQ multiplex PCR, yet TCRdb's version contains in-frame clones alone and is incomplete. The table lists tens of thousands of clones, around 40% of them singletons, with less than 2% in the top ten. Sample: PBMCs. These receptors were taken from a woman aged 50 to 65 in good health and CMV-seronegative.

CDR3: CASRRADLSGELFF. The DNA for the CDR3 is TGTGCCAGCAGGAGGGCCGATTTAAGCGGGGAGCTGTTTTTT. V is TRBV28 and J is TRBJ2-2; D may be TRBD2 (5 bases). Germline V gene sequence: CDR1 MDHEN, CDR2 SYDVKM. V was pared by 6 bases and J by 7 bases, with 15 bases between. This CDR3 has 14 residues. Full variable domain (remainder filled in from reference TRBV28 and TRBJ2-2): DVKVTQSSRYLVKRTGEKVFLECVQDMDHENMFWYRQDPGLGLRLIYFSYDVKMKEKGDIPEGYSVSREKKERFSLILESASTNQTSMYLCASRRADLSGELFFGEGSRLTVL.

The chain uses TRBV6-6 and TRBJ2-7, with TRBD1 as a possible D gene (5 bases). Germline CDR1 is MNHNY and CDR2 is SVGAGI (reference sequence). CDR3 size: 14 residues. Trimming cost V 1 base and J 5 bases, with 12 bases left between them. The CDR3, as DNA: TGTGCCAGCAGTTACTGGGGCGGCCGCAACGAGCAGTACTTC. Encoded protein: CASSYWGGRNEQYF.

The chain is built from TRBV9 and TRBJ2-3; D uncertain. V shed 1 base and J shed 4 bases, with 4 bases lying between them. The CDR3 runs to 12 residues. The germline gives CDR1 SGDLS, CDR2 YYNGEE. In nucleotides, the CDR3 is TGTGCCAGCAGCGTAACTGCAGATACGCAGTATTTT. Amino acids: CASSVTADTQYF.

This chain links TRBV28 with TRBJ2-5; 11 nucleotides agree with TRBD2. Trimming at V came to 3 bases and at J to 1 base, leaving 10 bases not matched to a gene. This CDR3 has 18 residues. In germline, CDR1 is MDHEN, CDR2 SYDVKM. This chain's CDR3 is CASSFLSGRAGGQETQYF. The CDR3 nucleotides are TGTGCCAGCAGTTTCCTTAGCGGGAGGGCGGGGGGCCAAGAGACCCAGTACTTC.

CDR3 residues: CASSGGREGNTIYF. CDR3 nucleotide sequence: TGCGCCAGCAGCGGGGGCAGGGAAGGAAACACCATATATTTT. J is TRBJ1-3 and V is TRBV5-1, with a tentative D call TRBD1 (6 bases). The V and J ends lost 4 bases and 4 bases respectively, with 12 bases between them. This CDR3 comprises 14 residues. Germline V gives CDR1 SGHRS, CDR2 YFSETQ.

This clone came up once. The chain joins TRBV6-5 to TRBJ1-2; 7 bases are shared with TRBD1. The CDR3 extends over 15 amino acids. CDR1 and CDR2 from the germline V gene are MNHEY and SVGAGI. V shed 2 bases and J 4 bases; nucleotides not matched to a gene: 7. In DNA form, the CDR3 reads TGTGCCAGCAGTTACGAGGCTGGGACAGTCTATGGCTACACCTTC. Residues: CASSYEAGTVYGYTF.

V is TRBV5-6 and J is TRBJ2-2; maybe TRBD1 (5 bases). There are 14 residues in the CDR3. V was clipped by 4 bases and J by 1 base, with 8 bases between them. From germline, CDR1 is SGHDT and CDR2 YYEEEE. This CDR3 reads CASSPGQNTGELFF. The CDR3 DNA reads TGTGCCAGCAGCCCTGGACAGAACACCGGGGAGCTGTTTTTT.

The rearrangement links TRBV19 to TRBJ1-5; D not certain. V lost 4 bases, J lost 6 bases, and 10 bases lay in between. CDR1 and CDR2 (germline): LNHDA, SQIVND (reference sequence). The CDR3 is 13 amino acids. CDR3 in amino acids: CASSTAWSQPQHF. The CDR3 DNA reads as TGTGCCAGTAGTACTGCTTGGAGTCAGCCCCAGCATTTT.

This clone has more than one count but fewer than ten. V and J are TRBV5-6 and TRBJ2-7; TRBD2 agrees at 9 bases. The CDR3 spans 14 residues. V was pared by 4 bases and J by 3 bases, with 5 bases of the junction left unmatched. Germline V lookup: CDR1 SGHDT, CDR2 YYEEEE. The CDR3 DNA reads as TGTGCCAGCAGCACTAGCGGGTATAGCTACGAGCAGTACTTC. It translates to CASSTSGYSYEQYF.

The chain links TRBV30 to TRBJ1-2; possibly TRBD1 for D (5 bases). V was cut by 0 bases and J by 8 bases, with 19 bases left in between. The germline V gene has CDR1 GTSNPN and CDR2 SVGIG (reference sequence). CDR3 length: 15 amino acids. CDR3 bases: TGTGCCTGGAGTGTGGCCGGGGGTCCCGTGTGGGGCTACACCTTC. Translating gives CAWSVAGGPVWGYTF.

This clone is a singleton in its sample. The V call is TRBV7-6, the J call TRBJ2-7, with 10 bases identical to TRBD2. Germline CDR1 reads SGHVS; CDR2 reads FNYEAQ. This CDR3 comprises 16 residues. V lost 4 bases to trimming and J lost 0 bases; unmatched junction nucleotides: 6. The CDR3 DNA reads as TGTGCCAGCAGCTCACTTGGGACTAGCGCCTCCTACGAGCAGTACTTC. Its protein product is CASSSLGTSASYEQYF. Full variable domain (remainder filled in from reference TRBV7-6 and TRBJ2-7): GAGVSQSPRYKVTKRGQDVALRCDPISGHVSLYWYRQALGQGPEFLTYFNYEAQQDKSGLPNDRFSAERPEGSISTLTIQRTEQRDSAMYRCASSSLGTSASYEQYFGPGTRLTVT.

The V gene is TRBV5-1, the J gene TRBJ2-3; D perhaps matches TRBD1 (5 bases). CDR1 is SGHRS, CDR2 YFSETQ, per germline. There are 16 residues in the CDR3. Trimming took 0 bases from V and 0 from J, leaving 11 bases between them. Here the CDR3 DNA reads TGCGCCAGCAGCTTGGGGGGCAGAGTTAGCACAGATACGCAGTATTTT. It codes for CASSLGGRVSTDTQYF.

This rearrangement joins TRBV28 to TRBJ1-2; a weak D match, TRBD1 (5 bases). The CDR3 has 13 amino acids. Between the trimmed V and J ends, which lost 4 bases and 6 bases, there was a span of 12 bases. CDR1 is MDHEN and CDR2 is SYDVKM in the germline V gene. The CDR3 protein is CASSSSGLNGYTF. The CDR3 DNA reads as TGTGCCAGCAGTTCCTCGGGACTGAATGGCTACACCTTC.

A note on this clone: An end of the junction does not agree with germline; a read error may underlie this. The V call is TRBV7-9, the J call TRBJ2-7, with 13 bases identical to TRBD2. This CDR3 has 16 residues. Germline-derived CDR1 and CDR2 are SEHNR and FQNEAQ (reference sequence). The DNA for the CDR3 is TGTTCCAGCAGCTATTGGACTAGCGGGGGTATGGAAAGGCAGTACTTC. Its protein is CSSSYWTSGGMERQYF.